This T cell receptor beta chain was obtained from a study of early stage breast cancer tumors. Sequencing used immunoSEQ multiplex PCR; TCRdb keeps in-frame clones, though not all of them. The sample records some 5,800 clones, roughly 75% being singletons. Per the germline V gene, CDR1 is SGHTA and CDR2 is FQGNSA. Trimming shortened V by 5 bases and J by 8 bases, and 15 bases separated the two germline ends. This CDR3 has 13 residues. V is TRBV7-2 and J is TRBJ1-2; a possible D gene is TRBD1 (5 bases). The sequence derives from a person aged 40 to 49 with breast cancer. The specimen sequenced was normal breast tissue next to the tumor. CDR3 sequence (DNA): TGTGCCAGCAGCCCCGGTCGGGAGGGGGGCTACACCTTC. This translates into CASSPGREGGYTF.